These T cell receptor beta chains were read from a single sample in a study of liver allograft versus peripheral blood T cells. In TCRdb, the reads were re-called with MiXCR into one record per CDR3 protein. The repertoire holds roughly 3,600 distinct CDR3 sequences, with 18% as singletons. The receptors here all came from a human patient who had a liver transplant. Part of the T cells may come from the graft donor. Each CDR3 is given with its conserved first and last residue.

J gene	V gene	CDR3 protein
TRBJ2-7	TRBV10-1	CASSETSGYEQYF
TRBJ2-2	TRBV28	CASSSEREVNGELFF
TRBJ2-1	TRBV28	CASSLYLGVPRQGADNEQFF
TRBJ2-7	TRBV5-6	CASSFDSYEQYF
TRBJ1-5	TRBV5-6	CASSVQGNNQPQHF
TRBJ2-7	TRBV28	CASSLASGALVHEQYF
TRBJ2-1	TRBV5-5	CASSLQRTSYNEQFF
TRBJ1-4	TRBV13	CASSLGGNEKLFF
TRBJ2-1	TRBV3-1	CASSQDQGEGYNEQFF
TRBJ1-1	TRBV28	CASSSWTGNTEAFF
TRBJ2-3	TRBV3-1	CASSQDPGTSIDTQYF